This T cell receptor beta chain was retrieved from a study of blood T cell repertoires in COVID-19. Study background: COVID-19 samples, acute and convalescent, were from the United States, Italy and Spain. T cells, B-cell-depleted T cells, or PBMCs supplied cDNA or gDNA.

Original methodology: Researchers report that nucleated cell counts were estimated from reference gene primer amplification. Only in-frame clones appear in the TCRdb table, and some are missing; sequencing was by immunoSEQ multiplex PCR. The V and J calls and clone size come from that table; D and trimming were worked out from the DNA. The sample shows fewer than 200,000 clones, 70% to 80% of them seen only once. The CDR3 is 19 amino acids. V was shortened by 0 bases and J by 0 bases, with 18 bases between the two germline ends. Per germline, CDR1 LGHNA and CDR2 YNFKEQ. The sequenced material came from peripheral blood. The chain couples TRBV4-2 to TRBJ1-3; maybe TRBD1 (6 bases). This clonotype was sampled from a man aged 55 to 70 with acute or convalescent COVID-19. As DNA, the CDR3 is TGTGCCAGCAGCCAAGATAGTCAGGTTGCAGGGGCCTCTGGAAACACCATATATTTT. Its protein is CASSQDSQVAGASGNTIYF.